This is a list of T cell receptor beta chains from one sample in a study of cytomegalovirus exposure and HLA in healthy donors. The table came from immunoSEQ multiplex PCR; TCRdb's copy has only in-frame clones and leaves some out. The data show approximately 100,000 clones, 60% to 80% seen once. The sequenced sample was PBMCs. Every receptor here comes from a woman under 30 in good health and CMV-seropositive. CDR3s include the opening cysteine and the closing phenylalanine or tryptophan. Fields, in order: J gene, CDR3 length, clone size, V gene, D gene, CDR3 protein, CDR3 DNA. A D gene is named only where the DNA matches it firmly. The size field is filled for only some rows; it gives once, few, many or a size class.

J gene: TRBJ1-1; CDR3 length: 14; clone size: once; V gene: TRBV19; D gene: TRBD1; CDR3 protein: CASSTGTGDTEAFF; CDR3 DNA: TGTGCCAGTAGTACCGGGACAGGGGACACTGAAGCTTTCTTT
J gene: TRBJ1-4; CDR3 length: 15; clone size: few; V gene: TRBV6-1; D gene: TRBD1; CDR3 protein: CASSEGTGGFEKLFF; CDR3 DNA: TGTGCCAGCAGTGAAGGGACAGGGGGCTTTGAAAAACTGTTTTTT
J gene: TRBJ1-5; CDR3 length: 14; clone size: .; V gene: TRBV19; D gene: .; CDR3 protein: CASSRDISNQPQHF; CDR3 DNA: TGTGCCAGTAGTAGGGACATTAGCAATCAGCCCCAGCATTTT
J gene: TRBJ1-1; CDR3 length: 13; clone size: few; V gene: TRBV19; D gene: .; CDR3 protein: CASSSGANTEAFF; CDR3 DNA: TGTGCCAGTAGTTCTGGAGCGAACACTGAAGCTTTCTTT
J gene: TRBJ1-4; CDR3 length: 15; clone size: .; V gene: TRBV2; D gene: .; CDR3 protein: CASSGAGLTNEKLFF; CDR3 DNA: TGTGCCAGCAGTGGGGCAGGGCTAACGAATGAAAAACTGTTTTTT
J gene: TRBJ2-1; CDR3 length: 13; clone size: .; V gene: TRBV19; D gene: .; CDR3 protein: CASSRDNYNEQFF; CDR3 DNA: TGTGCCAGTTCCCGGGACAACTACAATGAGCAGTTCTTC
J gene: TRBJ2-1; CDR3 length: 15; clone size: .; V gene: TRBV9; D gene: TRBD2; CDR3 protein: CASSAPGLVFNEQFF; CDR3 DNA: TGTGCCAGCAGCGCTCCGGGACTAGTGTTTAATGAGCAGTTCTTC
J gene: TRBJ1-2; CDR3 length: 14; clone size: .; V gene: TRBV4-1; D gene: .; CDR3 protein: CASSRSRDITGYTF; CDR3 DNA: TGCGCCAGCAGCCGCTCTAGGGACATTACCGGCTACACCTTC
J gene: TRBJ1-2; CDR3 length: 12; clone size: .; V gene: TRBV29-1; D gene: .; CDR3 protein: CSPDSLIDGYTF; CDR3 DNA: TGCAGCCCGGACAGCCTAATAGATGGCTACACCTTC
J gene: TRBJ2-7; CDR3 length: 14; clone size: once; V gene: TRBV19; D gene: TRBD1; CDR3 protein: CASSLGTGNYEQYF; CDR3 DNA: TGTGCCAGTAGCCTCGGGACAGGGAACTACGAGCAGTACTTC
J gene: TRBJ2-7; CDR3 length: 16; clone size: .; V gene: TRBV7-9; D gene: .; CDR3 protein: CASSPPRGTLGYEQYF; CDR3 DNA: TGTGCCAGCAGCCCCCCCAGGGGAACCCTTGGGTACGAGCAGTACTTC
J gene: TRBJ2-3; CDR3 length: 15; clone size: .; V gene: TRBV7-7; D gene: .; CDR3 protein: CASSPYIGSGSTQYF; CDR3 DNA: TGTGCCAGCAGCCCTTATATAGGGAGCGGTTCGACGCAGTATTTT
J gene: TRBJ1-3; CDR3 length: 15; clone size: .; V gene: TRBV29-1; D gene: .; CDR3 protein: CSGSSGTMTGNTIYF; CDR3 DNA: TGCAGCGGCTCTTCGGGGACAATGACTGGAAACACCATATATTTT
J gene: TRBJ2-7; CDR3 length: 14; clone size: few; V gene: TRBV6-6; D gene: TRBD2; CDR3 protein: CASSYETSAYEQYF; CDR3 DNA: TGTGCCAGCAGTTACGAGACTAGCGCCTACGAGCAGTACTTC
J gene: TRBJ2-7; CDR3 length: 11; clone size: once; V gene: TRBV7-8; D gene: .; CDR3 protein: CASSFSYEQYF; CDR3 DNA: TGTGCCAGCAGCTTTTCTTACGAGCAGTACTTC
J gene: TRBJ2-3; CDR3 length: 14; clone size: .; V gene: TRBV6-4; D gene: .; CDR3 protein: CASSEARATDTQYF; CDR3 DNA: TGTGCCAGCAGTGAAGCGAGAGCCACAGATACGCAGTATTTT
J gene: TRBJ2-7; CDR3 length: 18; clone size: .; V gene: TRBV6-4; D gene: TRBD1; CDR3 protein: CASKHPGQGASDIYEQYF; CDR3 DNA: TGTGCCAGCAAGCACCCGGGACAGGGGGCTTCGGATATCTACGAGCAGTACTTC
J gene: TRBJ2-7; CDR3 length: 14; clone size: .; V gene: TRBV5-8; D gene: TRBD2; CDR3 protein: CASRKPGLAYEQYF; CDR3 DNA: TGTGCCAGCAGAAAGCCGGGACTAGCTTACGAGCAGTACTTC
J gene: TRBJ2-7; CDR3 length: 15; clone size: few; V gene: TRBV6-5; D gene: .; CDR3 protein: CASSYQSLPPYEQYF; CDR3 DNA: TGTGCCAGCAGTTACCAGTCACTACCTCCCTACGAGCAGTACTTC
J gene: TRBJ2-1; CDR3 length: 16; clone size: .; V gene: TRBV5-4; D gene: .; CDR3 protein: CASSLPGRKNAGEQFF; CDR3 DNA: TGTGCCAGCAGCCTTCCGGGTCGAAAAAACGCCGGTGAGCAGTTCTTC
J gene: TRBJ2-3; CDR3 length: 14; clone size: .; V gene: TRBV27; D gene: TRBD2; CDR3 protein: CASSDLAGPDTQYF; CDR3 DNA: TGTGCCAGCAGTGATCTAGCGGGACCAGATACGCAGTATTTT
J gene: TRBJ2-7; CDR3 length: 14; clone size: .; V gene: TRBV19; D gene: .; CDR3 protein: CASSPRQSSYEQYF; CDR3 DNA: TGTGCCAGTAGTCCGCGACAGAGCTCCTACGAGCAGTACTTC
J gene: TRBJ1-2; CDR3 length: 15; clone size: .; V gene: TRBV5-4; D gene: .; CDR3 protein: CASNLALGKDYGYTF; CDR3 DNA: TGTGCCAGCAACTTGGCCTTGGGCAAGGACTATGGCTACACCTTC
J gene: TRBJ2-5; CDR3 length: 13; clone size: .; V gene: TRBV28; D gene: .; CDR3 protein: CASSPGVRETQYF; CDR3 DNA: TGTGCCAGCAGCCCAGGGGTCCGGGAGACCCAGTACTTC
J gene: TRBJ2-1; CDR3 length: 15; clone size: .; V gene: TRBV7-3; D gene: .; CDR3 protein: CASSLYSGEYNEQFF; CDR3 DNA: TGTGCCAGCAGCTTATATAGCGGAGAGTACAATGAGCAGTTCTTC
J gene: TRBJ2-1; CDR3 length: 14; clone size: .; V gene: TRBV18; D gene: TRBD2; CDR3 protein: CASSPVAGGGEQFF; CDR3 DNA: TGTGCCAGCTCACCAGTGGCGGGAGGCGGAGAGCAGTTCTTC
J gene: TRBJ2-1; CDR3 length: 14; clone size: .; V gene: TRBV6-5; D gene: .; CDR3 protein: CASSYSRVLNEQFF; CDR3 DNA: TGTGCCAGCAGTTACTCTCGGGTCCTTAATGAGCAGTTCTTC
J gene: TRBJ1-1; CDR3 length: 15; clone size: .; V gene: TRBV2; D gene: TRBD1; CDR3 protein: CASSDLTGWNTEAFF; CDR3 DNA: TGTGCCAGCAGTGACTTGACAGGGTGGAACACTGAAGCTTTCTTT
J gene: TRBJ1-1; CDR3 length: 13; clone size: .; V gene: TRBV19; D gene: .; CDR3 protein: CASSIGGPTEAFF; CDR3 DNA: TGTGCCAGTAGTATAGGGGGCCCCACTGAAGCTTTCTTT
J gene: TRBJ1-1; CDR3 length: 13; clone size: .; V gene: TRBV10-3; D gene: TRBD1; CDR3 protein: CAISERGRTEAFF; CDR3 DNA: TGTGCCATCAGTGAGAGGGGGCGCACTGAAGCTTTCTTT
J gene: TRBJ2-1; CDR3 length: 17; clone size: once; V gene: TRBV28; D gene: TRBD2; CDR3 protein: CASSLASGPSSYNEQFF; CDR3 DNA: TGTGCCAGCAGTTTAGCTAGCGGGCCCAGCTCCTACAATGAGCAGTTCTTC
J gene: TRBJ1-5; CDR3 length: 13; clone size: .; V gene: TRBV27; D gene: .; CDR3 protein: CASSFSSNQPQHF; CDR3 DNA: TGTGCCAGCAGTTTCAGTAGCAATCAGCCCCAGCATTTT
J gene: TRBJ2-7; CDR3 length: 13; clone size: .; V gene: TRBV27; D gene: .; CDR3 protein: CASSSIDSYEQYF; CDR3 DNA: TGTGCCAGCAGTTCCATTGACTCCTACGAGCAGTACTTC
J gene: TRBJ2-3; CDR3 length: 14; clone size: .; V gene: TRBV5-1; D gene: TRBD1; CDR3 protein: CASSRDRGPDTQYF; CDR3 DNA: TGCGCCAGCAGCCGAGACAGGGGACCCGATACGCAGTATTTT
J gene: TRBJ1-2; CDR3 length: 13; clone size: .; V gene: TRBV7-8; D gene: .; CDR3 protein: CASSLEHGGGYTF; CDR3 DNA: TGTGCCAGCAGCTTAGAACATGGCGGAGGCTACACCTTC
J gene: TRBJ1-1; CDR3 length: 15; clone size: .; V gene: TRBV6-5; D gene: .; CDR3 protein: CASSYSDEGGTEAFF; CDR3 DNA: TGTGCCAGCAGTTACTCGGATGAGGGCGGCACTGAAGCTTTCTTT
J gene: TRBJ2-1; CDR3 length: 14; clone size: medium-sized; V gene: TRBV27; D gene: TRBD2; CDR3 protein: CASSLWTSGIEQFF; CDR3 DNA: TGTGCCAGCAGTTTATGGACTAGCGGGATTGAGCAGTTCTTC
J gene: TRBJ2-7; CDR3 length: 15; clone size: .; V gene: TRBV7-3; D gene: TRBD2; CDR3 protein: CASSPPLAASYEQYF; CDR3 DNA: TGTGCCAGCAGCCCCCCCCTAGCGGCCTCCTACGAGCAGTACTTC
J gene: TRBJ1-2; CDR3 length: 15; clone size: once; V gene: TRBV5-8; D gene: .; CDR3 protein: CASSYIFQGGYGYTF; CDR3 DNA: TGTGCCAGCAGCTACATTTTCCAGGGAGGCTATGGCTACACCTTC
J gene: TRBJ2-1; CDR3 length: 15; clone size: .; V gene: TRBV7-3; D gene: .; CDR3 protein: CASSLVFGSYNEQFF; CDR3 DNA: TGTGCCAGCAGCTTAGTCTTCGGCTCCTACAATGAGCAGTTCTTC
J gene: TRBJ2-3; CDR3 length: 14; clone size: .; V gene: TRBV5-1; D gene: .; CDR3 protein: CASSLQGDGDTQYF; CDR3 DNA: TGCGCCAGCAGCTTACAGGGCGATGGGGATACGCAGTATTTT
J gene: TRBJ1-5; CDR3 length: 12; clone size: .; V gene: TRBV28; D gene: TRBD1; CDR3 protein: CASKGANQPQHF; CDR3 DNA: TGTGCCAGCAAGGGGGCGAATCAGCCCCAGCATTTT
J gene: TRBJ2-7; CDR3 length: 14; clone size: .; V gene: TRBV19; D gene: TRBD1; CDR3 protein: CASSMGGQGYEQYF; CDR3 DNA: TGTGCCAGTAGTATGGGGGGACAGGGATACGAGCAGTACTTC
J gene: TRBJ2-1; CDR3 length: 16; clone size: .; V gene: TRBV13; D gene: TRBD2; CDR3 protein: CASSPRLAGRYNEQFF; CDR3 DNA: TGTGCCAGCAGCCCCCGACTAGCGGGAAGATACAATGAGCAGTTCTTC
J gene: TRBJ2-7; CDR3 length: 14; clone size: .; V gene: TRBV7-3; D gene: TRBD1; CDR3 protein: CASSPTGQSPQQYF; CDR3 DNA: TGTGCCAGCAGCCCGACGGGACAGTCCCCCCAGCAGTACTTC
J gene: TRBJ2-1; CDR3 length: 15; clone size: few; V gene: TRBV6-4; D gene: TRBD2; CDR3 protein: CASSDSSGSYNEQFF; CDR3 DNA: TGTGCCAGCAGTGACTCTAGCGGGAGTTACAATGAGCAGTTCTTC
J gene: TRBJ2-5; CDR3 length: 16; clone size: few; V gene: TRBV7-8; D gene: TRBD1; CDR3 protein: CASSKPTGLSQETQYF; CDR3 DNA: TGTGCCAGCAGCAAACCGACAGGGCTTTCCCAAGAGACCCAGTACTTC
J gene: TRBJ2-7; CDR3 length: 15; clone size: .; V gene: TRBV5-6; D gene: TRBD2; CDR3 protein: CASSLGPAGDFEQYF; CDR3 DNA: TGTGCCAGCAGCTTGGGCCCAGCGGGAGACTTCGAGCAGTACTTC
J gene: TRBJ2-1; CDR3 length: 17; clone size: .; V gene: TRBV5-1; D gene: TRBD2; CDR3 protein: CASSLWGWASGSYEQFF; CDR3 DNA: TGCGCCAGCAGCTTGTGGGGTTGGGCTAGCGGGAGCTATGAGCAGTTCTTC
J gene: TRBJ2-2; CDR3 length: 16; clone size: .; V gene: TRBV28; D gene: TRBD2; CDR3 protein: CASSILAGGPSGELFF; CDR3 DNA: TGTGCCAGCAGTATACTAGCGGGAGGGCCCTCGGGGGAGCTGTTTTTT
J gene: TRBJ1-5; CDR3 length: 13; clone size: .; V gene: TRBV27; D gene: TRBD1; CDR3 protein: CASRGQGNQPQHF; CDR3 DNA: TGTGCCAGCAGAGGACAGGGCAATCAGCCCCAGCATTTT
J gene: TRBJ2-7; CDR3 length: 15; clone size: few; V gene: TRBV18; D gene: TRBD2; CDR3 protein: CASSPPASGKLEQYF; CDR3 DNA: TGTGCCAGCTCACCCCCGGCTAGCGGTAAATTGGAGCAGTACTTC
J gene: TRBJ1-5; CDR3 length: 15; clone size: .; V gene: TRBV15; D gene: TRBD1; CDR3 protein: CATSRGWDRDQPQHF; CDR3 DNA: TGTGCCACCAGCAGAGGATGGGACAGGGACCAGCCCCAGCATTTT
J gene: TRBJ2-1; CDR3 length: 14; clone size: .; V gene: TRBV7-9; D gene: .; CDR3 protein: CASSFEDSYNEQFF; CDR3 DNA: TGTGCCAGCAGCTTCGAAGACAGCTACAATGAGCAGTTCTTC
J gene: TRBJ1-2; CDR3 length: 17; clone size: .; V gene: TRBV19; D gene: TRBD1; CDR3 protein: CASSTRQGAVNLNGYTF; CDR3 DNA: TGTGCCAGTAGTACTCGACAGGGGGCGGTGAATTTGAATGGCTACACCTTC